This T cell receptor (beta chain) is from a study of cytomegalovirus exposure and HLA in healthy donors. Germline V gene sequence: CDR1 MNHEY, CDR2 SMNVEV (reference sequence). The CDR3 contains 13 residues. Deletions cut 2 bases from V and 6 bases from J, with 8 bases between. 60 Vbeta and 13 Jbeta primers were used in PCR. Here immunoSEQ multiplex PCR was the method, and the copy in TCRdb shows in-frame clones only, minus some. Of about 70,000 clones listed, around 68% are singletons. This clone has only a few counts. The antigen remains unidentified. Study results and caveats: When analyzed later, the rates of TCR association showed variation by HLA locus, with DRB1 the most and HLA-C the fewest. High sensitivity and specificity were reportedly achieved when the classifier diagnosed cytomegalovirus status. A later analysis reportedly found that, within productive TCRs, an Asian-associated ancestry cluster had fewer N-insertions than the mean observed across the roughly 730 donors.

The sequenced sample consisted of PBMCs. This sequence originates from a man aged 40-49 years in good health and CMV-seropositive. The chain uses TRBV27 and TRBJ2-1; tentatively, D is TRBD1 (6 bases). The CDR3, as DNA: TGTGCCAGCAGTTTACACAGGGTCAATGAGCAGTTCTTC. Translating gives CASSLHRVNEQFF.